This T cell receptor (beta chain) derives from a study of cytomegalovirus exposure and HLA in healthy donors (dated by TCRdb to between 2016 and 2019). Regarding the complete study: An earlier analysis of a few hundred of the donors reported under 300 Gb of sequence data and 95 million to 130 million unique TCR beta sequences obtained from approximately 180 million T cells. Besides the first cohort of around 670 subjects, a separate validation cohort made up of 95 to 150 different subjects was used. The study used immunosequencing to profile the T cell repertoires of some 600 subjects and linked those repertoires to cytomegalovirus serostatus. On average, roughly 240,000 unique TCR beta nucleotide sequences were sequenced per donor among fewer than 500 genotyped donors of the cohort, with 15% to 20% of those sequences being non-productive. To predict cytomegalovirus infection status, the study combined high-throughput TCR immunosequencing, statistical association of individual TCRs with disease status, and machine learning. Every discovery cohort repertoire had been produced on one sequencing platform. HLA typing covered class I and class II loci at four-digit resolution. An early release covering about 600 HLA-typed donors comprised about 320 gigabases of sequencing data and roughly 86 million unique TCR sequences. In a later analysis, previously published TCR beta repertoires from 666 donors were re-analyzed and high-resolution HLA genotyping was added so that TCR occurrence patterns could be studied. Typing coverage varied by locus: roughly 620-630 donors for A, B, C, DRB1 and DQB1; under 550 for DQA1; 606 for DPA1; roughly 450 for DPB1. Donor age, sex, ethnicity and CMV serostatus were compiled together with the repertoire data. A later genetic analysis took genome-wide SNP genotypes for about 65% of the roughly 670 donors and used that subset as a discovery cohort. A few DR-DQ haplotypes were handled as single units for association and clustering because linkage in the cohort was strong. An earlier analysis of roughly 600 of the donors used high-throughput TCR beta sequencing to judge whether each TCR beta V gene segment behaved as functional or pseudogenic. In the later analysis, no new phenotypic data were used to find candidate immune exposures; instead, reliance was placed on TCR beta sequences and their occurrence across donors. Among the approximately 400 genotyped donors, around 81% belonged to the genetic ancestry cluster associated with self-reported Caucasian donors. The study aimed to test whether cataloging public T cell receptors could reveal signatures of past pathogen exposure.

This clone has a handful of counts. There is no known antigen for this receptor. Per-base quality was not reported, and no clone a single base away is much larger than it. The method behind the library was the immunoSEQ multiplex PCR assay. The multiplex PCR relied on a mix of 60 forward primers for TCR Vbeta segments and 13 reverse primers for TCR Jbeta segments. A multiplex PCR assay on genomic DNA amplified the CDR3 region of rearranged TCR beta genes. On the Illumina HiSeq System, the amplified TCR beta libraries were sequenced as 87-base-pair reads. In the source study's methods: A later analysis tallied 70 million to 100 million unique TCR beta chains across the 550 to 850 repertoires, and approximately 12 million of those chains were shared by two or more donors. A nearest-neighbor algorithm error-corrected the raw reads and collapsed the reads into unique sequences, merging closely related sequences to remove PCR and sequencing errors. To assign V, D and J gene segments, CDR3 sequences were aligned to IMGT reference sequences. Each retained sequence needed at least a six-nucleotide match to both a V gene segment and a J gene segment. A rearrangement counted as productive if the CDR3 had no stop codons and remained in frame with V and J, and every other rearrangement counted as non-productive. CDR3 was defined by IMGT convention, running from the second conserved V-encoded cysteine to the conserved J-encoded phenylalanine. The earlier analysis of about 610 of the donors excluded any sequence lacking an unambiguous match to a single V gene segment. An earlier analysis of a few hundred of the donors called V segments functional above 56.7% productive rearrangements and segregating when the between-donor standard deviation exceeded 5%. To diagnose cytomegalovirus status from the catalog of TCR beta chain sequences, a statistical classification framework was built. A later analysis assigned V and J genes by comparing TCR nucleotide sequences with IMGT/GENE-DB human TR gene sequences. The TCRdist pipeline was used in a later analysis to assign CDR3 sequences and most-parsimonious VDJ recombination scenarios. In a later analysis, each TCR beta chain was defined by its CDR3 amino acid sequence together with its V-gene family, and reads without a unique V-gene family were excluded. A later analysis removed several hundred highly shared, low-generation-probability nucleotide sequences to deal with suspected cross-contamination and a sequencing artifact. In a later analysis, a clonal expansion index for each public chain was calculated from normalized within-repertoire ranks of inferred template counts. A later analysis computed generation probabilities with a VDJ recombination model fitted to out-of-frame rearrangements, and checked the results against IGoR. In a later analysis, hypergeometric tests were used to score TCR-TCR, TCR-HLA and TCR-CMV co-occurrence, with a repertoire-size bias correction applied to TCR pairs. In a later analysis, false discovery rates were estimated by permuting HLA or CMV assignments 20 times. A later analysis grouped co-occurring TCRs with DBSCAN, adding TCRdist sequence similarity when clustering within HLA-allele-positive subsets. For co-occurrence clustering, repertoires with fewer than 30,000 or more than 120,000 public chains were excluded, along with roughly 5 repertoires with anomalous nucleotide sharing. In TCRdb, the immuneACCESS table is reduced to in-frame sequences with V and J assigned. These tables do not hold every clone; where another copy was compared, an unresolved V gene accounts for under half, and the others remain unexplained. The DNA was the basis for D and trimming; V, J and clone size are from that table. The sample profile shows about 85,000 clones; 50% to 80% of them were found once. The ten largest clones take up about 3.8% of the sample.

In total, more than 500 healthy bone marrow donors made up the cohort. At the time of sampling, every cohort member was nominally healthy, though immune exposures that went unrecorded were likely present. The donor tested CMV seronegative, placing the donor among the roughly 350 seronegative members of the cohort. A peripheral blood sample was provided by each donor, and peripheral blood mononuclear cells were used for TCR beta sequencing. The Qiagen DNeasy Blood Extraction Kit was used to extract genomic DNA from the blood cell samples. On the study overall, not on this receptor specifically: In a later analysis, around 17,000 TCR beta sequences were associated with specific HLA alleles at a false discovery rate of 0.05. Linkage disequilibrium might explain the correlated functional status among segregating V segments, but an unknown experimental factor could not be ruled out. This cohort had only TCR beta chains sequenced, and the lack of alpha or paired-chain data limited which features could be detected. Because counts were too low, 15 to 20 rarely observed V segments, including chromosome 9 orphons, were left out of the earlier analysis of approximately 580 of the donors. In a later genetic analysis, fewer N-insertions in productive TCRs were reported among donors in an Asian-associated ancestry cluster than the roughly 640-donor mean. Because some donors lacked HLA typing at each locus, the association tests relied only on the typed subset. A further reported finding was that TCR beta sequences accurately predicted the HLA-A and HLA-B alleles for most subjects in the first cohort. The sequencing pipeline was judged likely to have produced a cluster of highly shared sequence variants as a technical artifact. A later analysis found that TCR association rates varied across HLA loci, with DRB1 alleles showing the most associated TCRs and HLA-C alleles the fewest. It was suggested by the authors that the approach could potentially be generalized to other disease states and immunological phenotypes. In a later analysis, most CMV-associated TCR beta chains were found to appear HLA-restricted, with HLA associations seemingly driven largely by CMV exposure. While some public TCRs were present in many individuals, most TCR sequences turned up only very rarely across donors. Sequencing depth was assumed to be roughly uniform across donors in the presence/absence analyses, though that assumption may not hold. The study gave a list of over 150 TCR beta chains associated with cytomegalovirus. An earlier analysis of 587 of the donors showed that most TCR beta V segments appeared in productive rearrangements either about 87% or about 30% of the time, which broadly matched IMGT annotations. Three of the identified cytomegalovirus-associated TCR beta chains were confirmed in vitro to be specific for cytomegalovirus antigens. When HLA alleles, especially DR and DQ, strongly co-occurred, TCR associations were difficult to assign to individual alleles. In a later analysis, HLA-associated TCR beta chains showed more clonal expansion and lower generation probabilities than non-associated chains that were equally common. Immune exposure information for the cohort was limited to CMV serostatus. V-gene and J-gene trimming of TCR beta chains was associated with a missense DCLRE1C variant in a later genetic analysis, and the association was replicated in an independent cohort. The classifier was reported to diagnose cytomegalovirus status with high specificity and sensitivity in both the original and validation cohorts. According to a later analysis, parvovirus B19, influenza, CMV and Epstein-Barr virus appeared linked to several top co-occurrence clusters.

This TCR was sampled from a man between 25 and 39 years old in good health and CMV-seronegative. The sample comprised PBMCs.

This receptor carries the CDR3 CASSIGGGADYNEQFF. The sequence in DNA is TGTGCCAGTAGTATAGGGGGGGGAGCAGACTACAATGAGCAGTTCTTC. This receptor chain uses TRBV19 and TRBJ2-1; the central 7 bases match TRBD2. The germline V gene (reference sequence) supplies CDR1 LNHDA and CDR2 SQIVND. Ends trimmed: V by 1 base, J by 3 bases; bases unmatched to a gene: 6. From cysteine to phenylalanine, the CDR3 is 16 amino acids long. The sequence is cut down to CDR3 DNA, 48 bases in frame from base 1.